The 17 T cell receptor beta chains presented below share a single source sample, sequenced in a study of T cells in Graves' hyperthyroidism and ophthalmopathy. TCR beta CDR3 sequences were amplified from RNA transcripts. First-round RT-PCR with HTBI primers amplified the TCR CDR3 region. TCRdb reanalysed the multiplex PCR reads using MiXCR and keeps one entry per CDR3 protein. The data hold roughly 750,000 distinct CDR3 sequences, with about 17% observed a single time. Sequenced: blood. These receptors originate from a man between 18 and 35 years old with Graves' hyperthyroidism.

This clonotype was observed a few times. The chain combines TRBV7-9 with TRBJ1-2; no reliable D call. Trimming cost V 6 bases and J 3 bases, with 14 bases left between them. This CDR3 contains 14 residues. CDR1 SEHNR and CDR2 FQNEAQ come from the germline V gene (reference sequence). The CDR3, as DNA: TGTGCCAGCAGACCCAACCCAGTGGACTATGGCTACACCTTC. Its protein product is CASRPNPVDYGYTF.

The chain has TRBV14 and TRBJ1-2, with no clear D. The CDR3 is 14 amino acids. Germline values: CDR1 SGHDN, CDR2 FVKESK. The V end lost 2 bases, the J end lost 3 bases, and 10 bases lay between the germline ends. DNA of the CDR3: TGTGCCAGCAGCCAAAGGACGGGTTACTATGGCTACACCTTC. It specifies CASSQRTGYYGYTF.

V gene TRBV10-2 combines with J gene TRBJ2-3, with 10 bases that match TRBD1. CDR1 WSHSY and CDR2 SAAADI come from the germline V gene. The junction had 12 bases not matched to a gene; V was cut back by 2 bases and J by 4 bases. The CDR3 has 18 residues. CDR3 in DNA: TGCGCCAGCAGTGAGAGCGGGAGACAGGGGGCCCCGCCAGATACGCAGTATTTT. Its translation is CASSESGRQGAPPDTQYF.

The genes are TRBV20-1 and TRBJ2-1; 7 positions agree with TRBD2. J lost 8 bases, V lost 6 bases, and 13 bases had no gene match. Germline loops: CDR1 DFQATT, CDR2 SNEGSKA (reference sequence). This CDR3 comprises 14 residues. For the CDR3, the DNA is TGCAGTGCACCGGGCGGGGAGGGTTGGGATGAGCAGTTCTTC. Translating it yields CSAPGGEGWDEQFF.

This clonotype was observed a handful of times. The chain couples TRBV7-9 to TRBJ2-2; no definite D call. V was trimmed by 5 bases and J by 7 bases, leaving 20 bases between them. The CDR3 runs to 16 residues. Germline assignment: CDR1 SEHNR and CDR2 FQNEAQ (reference sequence). CDR3 DNA sequence: TGTGCCAGCAGCCGAAACCCCGGGTCGGTGAGCGGGGAGCTGTTTTTT. Residues: CASSRNPGSVSGELFF.

This clonotype has a count of ten or more. V and J are TRBV2 and TRBJ1-3, with no clear D. The V gene's germline CDR1 is SNHLY and CDR2 FYNNEI. Trimming took off 2 bases at V and 1 base at J, with 0 bases between the two ends. This CDR3 is built from 12 residues. The CDR3 bases are TGTGCCAGCAGTGAATCTGGAAACACCATATATTTT. It specifies CASSESGNTIYF.

The rearrangement uses TRBV29-1 and TRBJ1-5, with 11 bases fitting TRBD1. Germline V gene data show CDR1 as SQVTM and CDR2 as ANQGSEA. The CDR3 has 12 residues. The V segment lost 7 bases and the J segment 7 bases; nucleotides outside the gene matches: 3. The CDR3 region is CSAGTGGQPQHF. CDR3 nucleotides: TGCAGCGCCGGGACAGGGGGACAGCCCCAGCATTTT.

This clonotype came up many times. This chain links TRBV2 with TRBJ2-7, with D perhaps TRBD1 or TRBD2 (6 bases each). Germline V gives CDR1 SNHLY, CDR2 FYNNEI. The CDR3 loop spans 15 amino acids. Trimming stripped 6 bases from V and 1 base from J, with 16 bases between. Written as DNA, the CDR3 is TGTGCCAGCAGCGGACGGGGGCTATCGTCCTACGAGCAGTACTTC. Amino acids: CASSGRGLSSYEQYF.

This clonotype was recorded at least ten times. The rearrangement links TRBV18 to TRBJ2-1; TRBD2 agrees at 10 bases. The V gene's germline CDR1 is KGHSH and CDR2 LQKENI. The CDR3 extends over 16 amino acids. Losses at the gene ends were 2 bases for V and 0 bases for J; bases not matched to a gene: 1. CDR3 DNA sequence: TGTGCCAGCTCACCAGCTAGCGGGAGCTCCTACAATGAGCAGTTCTTC. Translated: CASSPASGSSYNEQFF.

In the case of this clonotype: A much bigger clone sits one base away, suggesting this may be a read error. The chain couples TRBV2 to TRBJ2-3; 13 bases fit TRBD2. The CDR3 is 17 amino acids. The V gene's germline CDR1 is SNHLY and CDR2 FYNNEI. CDR3: CVSSGTSGISSTDTQYF. CDR3 bases: TGTGTCAGCAGCGGGACTAGCGGGATTTCTAGCACAGATACGCAGTATTTT.

The chain recombines TRBV28 with TRBJ2-7; D uncertain. Germline loops: CDR1 MDHEN, CDR2 SYDVKM. The CDR3 loop spans 12 amino acids. V dropped 5 bases and J dropped 7 bases, with 12 bases sitting between them. For the CDR3, the DNA is TGTGCCAGCAGTGTGGAGATACGAGAGCAGTACTTC. This codes for CASSVEIREQYF.

This clonotype was seen at least ten times. J is TRBJ2-5 and V is TRBV5-1; TRBD2 matches 13 bases. Per the germline V gene, CDR1 is SGHRS and CDR2 is YFSETQ. CDR3 length: 15 amino acids. V trimming: 0 bases; J trimming: 7 bases; junction bases outside the gene matches: 3. The CDR3 nucleotides read TGCGCCAGCAGCTTGGGGACTAGCGGGAGCGGGACCCAGTACTTC. Amino acids: CASSLGTSGSGTQYF.

This clonotype was observed a handful of times. V is TRBV7-2 and J is TRBJ2-7, with 12 bases aligning to TRBD2. Germline CDR1 and CDR2: SGHTA and FQGNSA. J was trimmed by 3 bases and V by 6 bases; bases with no gene match: 3. The CDR3 is 14 residues long. CDR3 protein: CASSQTSGGYEQYF. The CDR3 DNA reads TGTGCCAGCAGTCAGACTAGCGGGGGCTACGAGCAGTACTTC.

This clonotype was detected a few times. This chain connects TRBV6-2 or TRBV6-3 to TRBJ2-7; no definite D call. V was trimmed by 2 bases and J by 3 bases, leaving 11 bases between them. The CDR3 consists of 14 residues. Germline CDR1 reads MNHEY; CDR2 reads SVGEGT. The CDR3 DNA sequence: TGTGCCAGCAGTTACGGGCACGGTGGCTACGAGCAGTACTTC. This codes for CASSYGHGGYEQYF.

The sample holds many counts of this clonotype. The chain employs TRBV2 and TRBJ2-1; 14 positions match TRBD2. The CDR3 is made up of 15 amino acids. The J segment lost 9 bases and the V segment lost 4 bases, leaving 5 bases of the junction unmatched. Germline CDR1 SNHLY, CDR2 FYNNEI. The CDR3 DNA follows: TGTGCCAGCAGTGCGGGACTAGCGGGAGAAGGTGAGCAGTTCTTC. Its translation is CASSAGLAGEGEQFF.

This clonotype showed up just once. One junction end does not reproduce the germline sequence, and a read error may be involved. This chain links TRBV7-2 with TRBJ2-1; D might be TRBD2 (5 bases). There are 13 residues in the CDR3. Germline CDR1 is SGHTA and CDR2 is FQGNSA. The CDR3 loop is CASSQEAARTQFF. The CDR3 DNA sequence: TGCGCCAGCAGCCAAGAAGCGGCCCGAACCCAGTTCTTC. The complete variable domain, with remaining parts taken from reference TRBV7-2 and TRBJ2-1, reads GAGVSQSPSNKVTEKGKDVELRCDPISGHTALYWYRQSLGQGLEFLIYFQGNSAPDKSGLPSDRFSAERTGGSVSTLTIQRTQQEDSAVYLCASSQEAARTQFFGPGTRLTVL.

This chain joins TRBV7-9 and TRBJ1-1; D possibly corresponds to TRBD1 (6 bases). The ends were cut back, 5 bases at V and 2 bases at J, with 12 bases in the middle. CDR1 SEHNR and CDR2 FQNEAQ come from the germline V gene (reference sequence). CDR3 length equals 14 residues. In nucleotides, the CDR3 is TGTGCCAGCAGCACCTACAGGGAAAACACTGAAGCTTTCTTT. Protein product: CASSTYRENTEAFF.